Detailed here is one TCR beta chain. The sample originates from a study of cytomegalovirus exposure and HLA in healthy donors. A multiplex PCR was run with 60 Vbeta primers and 13 Jbeta primers. Profiling relied on immunoSEQ multiplex PCR, and the TCRdb table lists in-frame clones only, not all of them. The data show approximately 220,000 clones, less than 85% seen once. The CDR3 totals 19 residues. Trimming at V came to 6 bases and at J to 1 base, leaving 11 bases not matched to a gene. The rearrangement uses TRBV23-1 and TRBJ2-1; 14 bases map to TRBD2. TRBV23-1 is an ORF; its function is uncertain. This receptor was obtained from a girl aged 2-10 years in good health and CMV-seronegative. Sequenced input: PBMCs. CDR3 loop: CASSQNDGTSGSSYNEQFF. The CDR3 nucleotides read TGCGCCAGCAGCCAAAACGACGGGACTAGCGGGAGTTCCTACAATGAGCAGTTCTTC.